This is a list of T cell receptor beta chains from one sample in a study of CD8+ T cells in alopecia areata. TCRdb's table, derived via immunoSEQ multiplex PCR, lists solely in-frame clones and lacks some. In the table there are under 350,000 clones, roughly 64% of which are singletons. The source material was CD4+ T cells sorted from blood, sampled at week 24, from a patient treated with tofacitinib. Every receptor here comes from a human donor with alopecia areata. The CDR3 runs from the conserved cysteine through the conserved F or W. D genes are given only for firm matches. The listing skips clone size in some rows; elsewhere it reads once, few, many or a size class.

j_call: TRBJ2-1; clone_size: few; v_call: TRBV13; d_call: TRBD2; cdr3_nt: TGTGCCAGCAGCTCGACTAGCGGGGGGGCATATGAGCAGTTCTTC; cdr3_aa: CASSSTSGGAYEQFF
j_call: TRBJ2-1; clone_size: NA; v_call: TRBV7-8; d_call: TRBD2; cdr3_nt: TGTGCCAGCAGCTCCCGCCCCGGGACTAGCGCCCATAGTGAGCAGTTCTTC; cdr3_aa: CASSSRPGTSAHSEQFF
j_call: TRBJ2-5; clone_size: NA; v_call: TRBV29-1; d_call: NA; cdr3_nt: TGCAGCGTTCCCGGGACGCCGGATGGTATGGAGACCCAGTACTTC; cdr3_aa: CSVPGTPDGMETQYF
j_call: TRBJ2-6; clone_size: NA; v_call: TRBV5-6; d_call: NA; cdr3_nt: TGTGCAACTAGTAGAGACCCCAGAACCTCTGGGGCCAACGTCCTGACTTTC; cdr3_aa: CATSRDPRTSGANVLTF
j_call: TRBJ2-3; clone_size: few; v_call: TRBV30; d_call: TRBD2; cdr3_nt: TGTGCCTGGAGTGTACGGGGGGCAGATACGCAGTATTTT; cdr3_aa: CAWSVRGADTQYF
j_call: TRBJ1-2; clone_size: NA; v_call: TRBV30; d_call: NA; cdr3_nt: TGTGCCTGGAGATTTGGGGGAATTGACTATGGCTACACCTTC; cdr3_aa: CAWRFGGIDYGYTF
j_call: TRBJ2-7; clone_size: NA; v_call: TRBV30; d_call: NA; cdr3_nt: TGTGCCTGGAGTCGGGGCCCCTACGAGCAGTACTTC; cdr3_aa: CAWSRGPYEQYF
j_call: TRBJ2-3; clone_size: NA; v_call: TRBV9; d_call: NA; cdr3_nt: TGTGCCAGCAGCCCCGGACTGACTGGAGGCACAGATACGCAGTATTTT; cdr3_aa: CASSPGLTGGTDTQYF
j_call: TRBJ2-3; clone_size: NA; v_call: TRBV10-3; d_call: NA; cdr3_nt: TGTGCCATCAGTGTCGGATTCACAGATACGCAGTATTTT; cdr3_aa: CAISVGFTDTQYF
j_call: TRBJ2-3; clone_size: NA; v_call: TRBV19; d_call: NA; cdr3_nt: TGTGCCAGTAGCTCTAGGGGAGATACGCAGTATTTT; cdr3_aa: CASSSRGDTQYF
j_call: TRBJ1-2; clone_size: NA; v_call: TRBV2; d_call: TRBD1; cdr3_nt: TGTGCCAGCAGTGAGGTATCAGGGGGAGGTGGCTACACCTTC; cdr3_aa: CASSEVSGGGGYTF
j_call: TRBJ2-2; clone_size: NA; v_call: TRBV2; d_call: NA; cdr3_nt: TGTGCCAGCAGTGAAAGTAGCGGCTACACCGGGGAGCTGTTTTTT; cdr3_aa: CASSESSGYTGELFF
j_call: TRBJ1-2; clone_size: NA; v_call: TRBV30; d_call: TRBD1; cdr3_nt: TGTGCCTGGGGGACAGGGGATGGCTACACCTTC; cdr3_aa: CAWGTGDGYTF
j_call: TRBJ2-7; clone_size: NA; v_call: TRBV7-9; d_call: TRBD1; cdr3_nt: TGTGCCAGCAGCTTAGGGACAGGGGAAAATCGCGAGCAGTACTTC; cdr3_aa: CASSLGTGENREQYF
j_call: TRBJ2-1; clone_size: NA; v_call: TRBV14; d_call: NA; cdr3_nt: TGTGCCAGCAGCCCAACACGGTACCTTCGGGATGAGCAGTTCTTC; cdr3_aa: CASSPTRYLRDEQFF
j_call: TRBJ2-5; clone_size: many; v_call: TRBV7-3; d_call: NA; cdr3_nt: TGTGCCAGCAGCCGATCCTTGGGTGAGACCCAGTACTTC; cdr3_aa: CASSRSLGETQYF
j_call: TRBJ2-5; clone_size: NA; v_call: TRBV29-1; d_call: NA; cdr3_nt: TGCAGCGTCGGGACTCTACAAGAGACCCAGTACTTC; cdr3_aa: CSVGTLQETQYF
j_call: TRBJ2-7; clone_size: NA; v_call: TRBV5-4; d_call: TRBD1; cdr3_nt: TGTGCCAGCAGCCATGGACAGGGGGCTTCCTACGAGCAGTACTTC; cdr3_aa: CASSHGQGASYEQYF
j_call: TRBJ2-7; clone_size: NA; v_call: TRBV29-1; d_call: NA; cdr3_nt: TGCAGCGTTGGTGACATCTCCTACGAGCAGTACTTC; cdr3_aa: CSVGDISYEQYF
j_call: TRBJ2-1; clone_size: NA; v_call: TRBV4-1; d_call: NA; cdr3_nt: TGCGCCAGCAGCCAAGTTGACATGGTCTTCTACAATGAGCAGTTCTTC; cdr3_aa: CASSQVDMVFYNEQFF
j_call: TRBJ2-7; clone_size: few; v_call: TRBV7-8; d_call: NA; cdr3_nt: TGTGCCAGCAGCTCGCCCTACGAGCAGTACTTC; cdr3_aa: CASSSPYEQYF
j_call: TRBJ2-1; clone_size: NA; v_call: TRBV9; d_call: NA; cdr3_nt: TGTGCCAGCAGCGGTAAGCTCAATGAGCAGTTCTTC; cdr3_aa: CASSGKLNEQFF
j_call: TRBJ1-2; clone_size: few; v_call: TRBV29-1; d_call: NA; cdr3_nt: TGCAGCGGACGACGCGGCTACACCTTC; cdr3_aa: CSGRRGYTF
j_call: TRBJ1-6; clone_size: NA; v_call: TRBV7-6; d_call: NA; cdr3_nt: TGTGCCAGCAGCCGGGCCATTAGCTCCTATAATTCACCCCTCCACTTT; cdr3_aa: CASSRAISSYNSPLHF
j_call: TRBJ2-7; clone_size: few; v_call: TRBV9; d_call: NA; cdr3_nt: TGTGCCAGCAGCCCCTACTACGAGCAGTACTTC; cdr3_aa: CASSPYYEQYF
j_call: TRBJ1-5; clone_size: once; v_call: TRBV4-2; d_call: TRBD1; cdr3_nt: TGTGCCAGCAGCCAAGATGGAGGAGGGGGCTTGAAACGACAGCCCCAGCATTTT; cdr3_aa: CASSQDGGGGLKRQPQHF
j_call: TRBJ1-2; clone_size: NA; v_call: TRBV27; d_call: NA; cdr3_nt: TGTGCCAGCAGTTTAGAAAGGAGAGGAGGGTATGGCTACACCTTC; cdr3_aa: CASSLERRGGYGYTF
j_call: TRBJ2-3; clone_size: NA; v_call: TRBV7-2; d_call: TRBD2; cdr3_nt: TGTGCCAGCAGCTTATATAACGGGGGGAACACAGATACGCAGTATTTT; cdr3_aa: CASSLYNGGNTDTQYF
j_call: TRBJ2-7; clone_size: NA; v_call: TRBV15; d_call: NA; cdr3_nt: TGTGCCACCAGCAGAGGAGACTACGAGCAGTACTTC; cdr3_aa: CATSRGDYEQYF
j_call: TRBJ2-5; clone_size: few; v_call: TRBV28; d_call: NA; cdr3_nt: TGTGCCAGCAGCAACCTGGACAGCCGTCAAGAGACCCAGTACTTC; cdr3_aa: CASSNLDSRQETQYF
j_call: TRBJ2-7; clone_size: NA; v_call: TRBV18; d_call: NA; cdr3_nt: TGTGCCAGCTCGCCTTCGCGGGAGCAGTACTTC; cdr3_aa: CASSPSREQYF
j_call: TRBJ2-7; clone_size: few; v_call: TRBV30; d_call: NA; cdr3_nt: TGTGCCTGGAGTGCCTCCCTCTACGAGCAGTACTTC; cdr3_aa: CAWSASLYEQYF
j_call: TRBJ1-4; clone_size: NA; v_call: TRBV29-1; d_call: NA; cdr3_nt: TGCAGCGTTGGGCAAAGTATGGGAGATGAAAAACTGTTTTTT; cdr3_aa: CSVGQSMGDEKLFF
j_call: TRBJ2-1; clone_size: NA; v_call: TRBV7-7; d_call: NA; cdr3_nt: TGTGCTAGCAGCTCCGGGACACCGAGCTACAATGAGCAGTTCTTC; cdr3_aa: CASSSGTPSYNEQFF
j_call: TRBJ1-5; clone_size: once; v_call: TRBV5-6; d_call: NA; cdr3_nt: TGTGCCAGCGGGTTACGAGGGGGTTACAATCAGCCCCAGCATTTT; cdr3_aa: CASGLRGGYNQPQHF
j_call: TRBJ2-2; clone_size: NA; v_call: TRBV7-2; d_call: NA; cdr3_nt: TGTGCCAGCAGCTTAGTTGGGGCTAACACCGGGGAGCTGTTTTTT; cdr3_aa: CASSLVGANTGELFF
j_call: TRBJ2-7; clone_size: NA; v_call: TRBV29-1; d_call: TRBD1; cdr3_nt: TGCAGCGTTGGGAAGGGGACAGCCTACGAGCAGTACTTC; cdr3_aa: CSVGKGTAYEQYF
j_call: TRBJ1-1; clone_size: NA; v_call: TRBV29-1; d_call: NA; cdr3_nt: TGCAGCGTTGTCATAGTTGTTGGTGAAGCTTTCTTT; cdr3_aa: CSVVIVVGEAFF
j_call: TRBJ2-7; clone_size: NA; v_call: TRBV2; d_call: TRBD1; cdr3_nt: TGTGCCAGCAGGACGCCGGGACAGGGCTCCTACGAGCAGTACTTC; cdr3_aa: CASRTPGQGSYEQYF
j_call: TRBJ1-2; clone_size: NA; v_call: TRBV28; d_call: NA; cdr3_nt: TGTGCCAGCAGTTTCGGCACTAGCTATGGCTACACCTTC; cdr3_aa: CASSFGTSYGYTF
j_call: TRBJ1-5; clone_size: NA; v_call: TRBV4-1; d_call: NA; cdr3_nt: TGCGCCAGCAGCCAGCACAGGCGGACGGTGAGCAATCAGCCCCAGCATTTT; cdr3_aa: CASSQHRRTVSNQPQHF
j_call: TRBJ1-2; clone_size: NA; v_call: TRBV7-2; d_call: TRBD1; cdr3_nt: TGTGCCAGCAGCACAGGGGGACAGCCCTTAGCCGGCTACACCTTC; cdr3_aa: CASSTGGQPLAGYTF
j_call: TRBJ2-4; clone_size: NA; v_call: TRBV9; d_call: TRBD2; cdr3_nt: TGTGCCAGCACCACCGGGGGGTCGGGCATTCAGTACTTC; cdr3_aa: CASTTGGSGIQYF
j_call: TRBJ2-1; clone_size: NA; v_call: TRBV2; d_call: TRBD2; cdr3_nt: TGTGCCAGCAGCCCGCGGGGGGGCCTTATCTATGAGCAGTTCTTC; cdr3_aa: CASSPRGGLIYEQFF
j_call: TRBJ2-1; clone_size: NA; v_call: TRBV7-9; d_call: NA; cdr3_nt: TGTGCCAGCAGCCATGTCCGGAGGGGCCAGGAGCAGTTCTTC; cdr3_aa: CASSHVRRGQEQFF
j_call: TRBJ1-1; clone_size: few; v_call: TRBV20-1; d_call: NA; cdr3_nt: TGCAGCACAAGTAGGAACACTGAAGCTTTCTTT; cdr3_aa: CSTSRNTEAFF
j_call: TRBJ1-2; clone_size: NA; v_call: TRBV5-1; d_call: NA; cdr3_nt: TGCGCCAGCAGCTTGGGCTCAGATAACTATGGCTACACCTTC; cdr3_aa: CASSLGSDNYGYTF
j_call: TRBJ1-1; clone_size: few; v_call: TRBV7-6; d_call: TRBD1; cdr3_nt: TGTGCCAGCAGCTTGGCGGGACAGGGGGCGAACACTGAAGCTTTCTTT; cdr3_aa: CASSLAGQGANTEAFF
j_call: TRBJ1-2; clone_size: NA; v_call: TRBV7-8; d_call: NA; cdr3_nt: TGTGCCAGCAGCTTAGATTCCCGGTCCTATGGCTACACCTTC; cdr3_aa: CASSLDSRSYGYTF
j_call: TRBJ2-3; clone_size: NA; v_call: TRBV20-1; d_call: NA; cdr3_nt: TGCAGTGCCGAAGGGTCTGCGCAGTATTTT; cdr3_aa: CSAEGSAQYF
j_call: TRBJ2-3; clone_size: NA; v_call: TRBV14; d_call: TRBD1; cdr3_nt: TGTGCCAGCAGACATGCGGGACAGGGGATAGATACGCAGTATTTT; cdr3_aa: CASRHAGQGIDTQYF
j_call: TRBJ1-1; clone_size: once; v_call: TRBV12-5; d_call: NA; cdr3_nt: TGTGCTAGTGGTCTGGTGAACACTGAAGCTTTCTTT; cdr3_aa: CASGLVNTEAFF
j_call: TRBJ2-3; clone_size: NA; v_call: TRBV25-1; d_call: NA; cdr3_nt: TGTGCCAGCTCGTACAGTTTAAGCACAGATACGCAGTATTTT; cdr3_aa: CASSYSLSTDTQYF
j_call: TRBJ2-5; clone_size: NA; v_call: TRBV5-6; d_call: NA; cdr3_nt: TGTGCCAGCAGCGTTTTTAGGGGATATCAAGAGACCCAGTACTTC; cdr3_aa: CASSVFRGYQETQYF
j_call: TRBJ1-2; clone_size: NA; v_call: TRBV7-2; d_call: TRBD1; cdr3_nt: TGTGCCAGCAGCACCCGACAGGGTCATAACTATGGCTACACCTTC; cdr3_aa: CASSTRQGHNYGYTF